This T cell receptor (beta chain) originates from a study of control samples from healthy donors and cancer patients (dated by TCRdb to 2018 to 2021). The CDR3 runs 11 residues from the cysteine to the phenylalanine. The only DNA kept is the CDR3, 33 bases in frame from the first base. Deletion took 5 bases off V and 8 bases off J, with a span of 9 bases between the germline ends. Library construction relied on the immunoSEQ multiplex PCR assay. TCRdb stores this immuneACCESS table with in-frame sequences only. Part of the clones is absent; in the studies checked, under half of the shortfall reflects unresolved V genes, and no reason is known for the rest. The sample yields roughly 100,000 clones; more than 85% were counted once. The top ten clones comprise over 15% of the sample. A note on this clone: The antigen this receptor binds is unknown. No much larger clone exists at a distance of one base, and base qualities are not known.

The origin of this receptor is a man in his sixties with lung cancer. The sample taken for sequencing was PBMCs. The rearrangement joined TRBV12-3 or TRBV12-4 to TRBJ2-5; the D gene cannot be named for sure. Read as DNA, the sequence is TGTGCCAGCAGTCTTCGACAAACCCAGTACTTC. It translates to CASSLRQTQYF.